This TCR beta chain was recovered during a study of long-term antiretroviral therapy in people with HIV. V shed 2 bases and J shed 4 bases, with 16 bases lying between them. Germline-derived CDR1 and CDR2 are SEHNR and FQNEAQ (reference sequence). There are 16 residues in the CDR3. Survey-level resolution applied to immunoSEQ assay v3.0. Using immunoSEQ multiplex PCR, the repertoire was profiled, and TCRdb retains in-frame clones only, with some absent. The table lists 16,000 or so clones, 77% of them singletons. Points on this clone: What it recognizes is unknown.

Each HIV-infected participant was given treatment in the United States. General observations from the study: Diversity rose after ART but stayed below transplant donor controls. Older ART regimens were possibly in use when the blood was collected between about 2003 and 2017. Across all time points, the repertoire was dominated by clones that expanded before ART.

The specimen comprised unsorted PBMCs, sampled 2.1 years after starting antiretroviral therapy. V and J are TRBV7-9 and TRBJ2-3; no clear D gene. This clonotype was sampled from a man in his forties with HIV. CDR3 loop: CASSLIPSEGPDTQYF. The CDR3 bases are TGTGCCAGCAGCTTAATCCCCTCGGAAGGACCAGATACGCAGTATTTT. The whole variable domain, filled in from reference TRBV7-9 and TRBJ2-3, reads DTGVSQNPRHKITKRGQNVTFRCDPISEHNRLYWYRQTLGQGPEFLTYFQNEAQLEKSRLLSDRFSAERPKGSFSTLEIQRTEQGDSAMYLCASSLIPSEGPDTQYFGPGTRLTVL.